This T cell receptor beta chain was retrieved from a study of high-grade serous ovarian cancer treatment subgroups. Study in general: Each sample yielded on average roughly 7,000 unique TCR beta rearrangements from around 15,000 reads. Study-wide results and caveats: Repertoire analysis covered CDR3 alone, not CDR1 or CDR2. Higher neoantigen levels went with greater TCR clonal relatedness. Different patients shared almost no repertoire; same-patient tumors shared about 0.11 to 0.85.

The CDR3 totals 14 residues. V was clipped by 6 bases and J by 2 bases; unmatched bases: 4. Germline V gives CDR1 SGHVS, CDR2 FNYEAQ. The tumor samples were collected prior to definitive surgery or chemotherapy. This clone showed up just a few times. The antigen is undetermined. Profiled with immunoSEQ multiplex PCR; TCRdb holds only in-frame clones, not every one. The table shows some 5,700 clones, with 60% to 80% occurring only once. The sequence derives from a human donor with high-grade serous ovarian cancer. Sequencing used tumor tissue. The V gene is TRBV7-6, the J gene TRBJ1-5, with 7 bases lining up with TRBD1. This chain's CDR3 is CASSPTGGNQPQHF. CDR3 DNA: TGTGCCAGCAGTCCCACAGGGGGCAATCAGCCCCAGCATTTT.